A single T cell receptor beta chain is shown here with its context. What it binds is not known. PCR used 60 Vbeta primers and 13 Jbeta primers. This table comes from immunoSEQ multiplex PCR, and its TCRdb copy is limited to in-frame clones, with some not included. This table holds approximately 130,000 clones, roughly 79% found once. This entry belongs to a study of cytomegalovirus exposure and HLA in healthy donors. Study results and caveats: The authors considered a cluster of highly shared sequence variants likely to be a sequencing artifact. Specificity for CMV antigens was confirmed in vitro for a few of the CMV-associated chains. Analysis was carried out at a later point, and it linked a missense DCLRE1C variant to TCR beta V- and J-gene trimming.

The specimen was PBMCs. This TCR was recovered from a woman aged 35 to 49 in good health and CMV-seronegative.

The CDR3 nucleotides read TGTGCCAGCACCCGCGCGACGGGACAGGGCTACGAGCAGTACTTC. Translating it yields CASTRATGQGYEQYF. The chain uses TRBV28 and TRBJ2-7, with 9 bases matching TRBD1. CDR3 length equals 15 residues. V shed 7 bases, J shed 3 bases, and the junction held 10 bases outside the gene matches. Germline CDR1 and CDR2: MDHEN and SYDVKM.